The subject of this entry is one TCR beta chain. Its antigen is unidentified. The data stem from a study of beta chain features in type 1 diabetes. The sequenced template was cDNA made from the entire isolated RNA. The protocol was immunoSEQ multiplex PCR, while the TCRdb copy is restricted to in-frame clones and leaves out a portion. The profile covers 360,000 or so clones, with less than 20% appearing a single time and around 0.04% taken by the ten largest. Broader study findings: TCRB CDR3s were moderately but significantly shorter in Type 1 diabetes patients in all four CD4+ subsets.

After removal of 2 bases from V and 0 bases from J, the junction contained 13 bases not matched to a gene. The CDR3 is 18 amino acids. The V gene's germline CDR1 is SGHRS and CDR2 YFSETQ. The receptor was isolated from a woman younger than 35 in good health. This chain connects TRBV5-1 to TRBJ2-7; 8 nucleotides agree with TRBD1. Input material: naive CD4+ T cells from blood. The CDR3 loop reads CASSFVLTGADTSYEQYF. The CDR3 nucleotides are TGCGCCAGCAGCTTTGTATTGACAGGGGCGGACACCTCCTACGAGCAGTACTTC.